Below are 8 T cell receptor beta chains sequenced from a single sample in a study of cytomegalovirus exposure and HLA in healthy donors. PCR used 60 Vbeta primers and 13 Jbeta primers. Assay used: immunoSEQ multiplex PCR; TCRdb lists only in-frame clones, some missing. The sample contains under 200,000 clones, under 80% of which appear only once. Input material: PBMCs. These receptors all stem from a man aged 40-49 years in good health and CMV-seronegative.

As DNA, the CDR3 is TGTGCCAGCAGCTTAGGTAGCGGGAGAAGCTACGAGCAGTACTTC. Translation gives CASSLGSGRSYEQYF. V usage is TRBV7-6 and J usage is TRBJ2-7, with 9 bases fitting TRBD2. Germline V gene sequence: CDR1 SGHVS, CDR2 FNYEAQ. The ends lost 1 base at V and 3 bases at J; junction bases unmatched: 4. The CDR3 sequence is 15 residues long.

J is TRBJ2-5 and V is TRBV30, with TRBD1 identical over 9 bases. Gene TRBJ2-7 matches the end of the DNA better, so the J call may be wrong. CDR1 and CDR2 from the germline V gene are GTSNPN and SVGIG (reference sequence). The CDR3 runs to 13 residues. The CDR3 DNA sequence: TGTGCCTGGAGGCCTACAGGGGGCCGCGAGCAGTACTTC. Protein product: CAWRPTGGREQYF.

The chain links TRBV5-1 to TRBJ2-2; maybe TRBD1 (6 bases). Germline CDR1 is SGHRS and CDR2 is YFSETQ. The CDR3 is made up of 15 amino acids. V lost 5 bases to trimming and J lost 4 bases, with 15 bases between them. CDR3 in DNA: TGCGCCAGCAGACCACAGGGCGGCGGCACCGGGGAGCTGTTTTTT. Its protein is CASRPQGGGTGELFF.

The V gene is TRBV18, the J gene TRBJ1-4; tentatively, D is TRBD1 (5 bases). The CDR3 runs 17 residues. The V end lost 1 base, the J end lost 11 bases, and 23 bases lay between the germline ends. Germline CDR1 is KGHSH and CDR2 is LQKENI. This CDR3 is CASSPLLGQASAGKLFF. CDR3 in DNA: TGTGCCAGCTCACCACTCCTGGGGCAGGCGTCGGCGGGGAAACTGTTTTTT. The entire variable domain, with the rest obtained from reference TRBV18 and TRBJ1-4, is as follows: NAGVMQNPRHLVRRRGQEARLRCSPMKGHSHVYWYRQLPEEGLKFMVYLQKENIIDESGMPKERFSAEFPKEGPSILRIQQVVRGDSAAYFCASSPLLGQASAGKLFFGSGTQLSVL.

CDR3 protein: CASSRLGTTYEQYF. The CDR3 region has the DNA TGTGCCAGCAGTCGACTCGGGACAACCTACGAGCAGTACTTC. This rearrangement joins TRBV28 to TRBJ2-7, with a tentative D call TRBD1 (6 bases). Germline assignment: CDR1 MDHEN and CDR2 SYDVKM. The CDR3 runs 14 residues. V shed 5 bases and J shed 2 bases, with 13 bases lying between them.

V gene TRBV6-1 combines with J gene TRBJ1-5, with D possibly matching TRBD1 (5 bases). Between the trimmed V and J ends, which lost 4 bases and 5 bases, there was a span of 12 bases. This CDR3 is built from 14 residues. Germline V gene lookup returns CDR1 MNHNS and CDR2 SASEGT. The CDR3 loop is CASSGAGRDQPQHF. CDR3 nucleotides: TGTGCCAGCAGTGGGGCAGGGAGGGATCAGCCCCAGCATTTT.

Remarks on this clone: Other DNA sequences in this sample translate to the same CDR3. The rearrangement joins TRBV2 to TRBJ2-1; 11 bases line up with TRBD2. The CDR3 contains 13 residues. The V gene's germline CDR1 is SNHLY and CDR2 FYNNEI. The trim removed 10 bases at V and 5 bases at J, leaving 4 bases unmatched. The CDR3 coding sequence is TGTGCCACCCGACTAGCGGGGAACAATGAGCAGTTCTTC. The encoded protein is CATRLAGNNEQFF.

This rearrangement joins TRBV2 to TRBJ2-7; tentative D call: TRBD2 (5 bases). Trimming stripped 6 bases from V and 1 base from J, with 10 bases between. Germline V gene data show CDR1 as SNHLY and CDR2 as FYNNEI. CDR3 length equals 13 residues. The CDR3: CASRGRGSYEQYF. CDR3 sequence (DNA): TGTGCCAGCAGGGGCCGGGGATCCTACGAGCAGTACTTC.